This TCR beta chain was captured by sequencing in a study of Ad26.COV2.S vaccination and SARS-CoV-2 variants. Study-level background: Enrollment placed the donor in the COV1001 Ad26.COV2.S trial arm.

Trimming pared 3 bases from V and 0 bases from J, leaving 16 bases between. Looked up from germline, CDR1 is SGHRS and CDR2 is YFSETQ. The CDR3 consists of 18 residues. Regarding the study as a whole: Overall T cell responses may have been underestimated by the analyses of TCR breadth and depth. Reportedly, spike-specific CD8+ and CD4+ T cell responses achieved substantial breadth once vaccination had taken place.

Treatment reported: around 19 received Ad26.COV2.S at low or high dose, single or two shots; roughly 5 received placebo; per-sample allocation not given. At day 63 after the first vaccine or placebo injection, samples were drawn. In the vaccine, an Ad26 vector expressed the SARS-CoV-2 spike of the Wuhan strain. This clone was observed a single time. What it binds is unknown. Assay used: immunoSEQ multiplex PCR; TCRdb lists only in-frame clones, some missing. The sample shows approximately 420,000 clones, roughly 90% of them seen only once. The chain combines TRBV5-1 with TRBJ1-6; D gene uncertain. The source material was peripheral blood, sampled in a trial of Ad26.COV2.S vaccine versus placebo. This receptor was taken from a person aged 18-60 years who received the Ad26.COV2.S COVID-19 vaccine or a placebo. The CDR3 DNA reads as TGCGCCAGCAGCTACCTATCCGGGCCGAGCTCCTATAATTCACCCCTCCACTTT. As protein: CASSYLSGPSSYNSPLHF.